These 25 T cell receptor beta chains share one sample of origin, sequenced in a study of blood T cell repertoires in COVID-19. Only in-frame clones appear in the TCRdb table, and some are missing; sequencing was by immunoSEQ multiplex PCR. The data show hundreds of thousands of clones, 88% seen once. The sequenced sample consisted of PBMCs or T cells enriched from blood (not recorded which). All receptors come from a woman aged 25 to 39 who had recovered from COVID-19.

This clone was counted once. The V call is TRBV7-6, the J call TRBJ2-1, with 8 nucleotides matching TRBD2. Per germline, CDR1 SGHVS and CDR2 FNYEAQ. The CDR3 loop spans 15 amino acids. Trimming took 2 bases from V and 9 from J; bases not matched to a gene: 9. CDR3 bases: TGTGCCAGCAGCTTACTACTAGCGGAGGTGGGTGAGCAGTTCTTC. Translating gives CASSLLLAEVGEQFF. The complete variable domain, with remaining parts taken from reference TRBV7-6 and TRBJ2-1, reads GAGVSQSPRYKVTKRGQDVALRCDPISGHVSLYWYRQALGQGPEFLTYFNYEAQQDKSGLPNDRFSAERPEGSISTLTIQRTEQRDSAMYRCASSLLLAEVGEQFFGPGTRLTVL.

This chain links TRBV7-3 with TRBJ2-1; 16 bases align to TRBD2. V gave up 5 bases and J gave up 2 bases; unmatched junction bases: 9. CDR1 SGHTA and CDR2 FQGTGA come from the germline V gene. The CDR3 sequence is 19 residues long. DNA for the CDR3: TGTGCCAGCAGCCCATTCGGGACTAGCGGGGGGGCTGCCTACAATGAGCAGTTCTTC. Translating it yields CASSPFGTSGGAAYNEQFF.

This clone was found once. The chain joins TRBV6-5 to TRBJ2-5; the D gene is possibly TRBD1 (6 bases). Trimming removed 0 bases from V and 3 bases from J, with 11 bases in between. The CDR3 has 15 residues. Germline V lookup: CDR1 MNHEY, CDR2 SVGAGI. The CDR3 DNA reads TGTGCCAGCAGTTACTCGAACAGGGCTGAAGAGACCCAGTACTTC. Amino acids: CASSYSNRAEETQYF.

This clone has only a few counts. The J gene is TRBJ1-2, the V gene TRBV30; 7 bases align to TRBD1. J lost 5 bases, V lost 3 bases, and 9 bases had no gene match. Germline V lookup: CDR1 GTSNPN, CDR2 SVGIG (reference sequence). This CDR3 has 14 amino acids. The CDR3 reads CAWSAGRGVYGYTF. The CDR3 region has the DNA TGTGCCTGGAGCGCAGGCAGGGGGGTTTATGGCTACACCTTC. Together with reference TRBV30 and TRBJ1-2, the CDR3 gives the full variable domain: SQTIHQWPATLVQPVGSPLSLECTVEGTSNPNLYWYRQAAGRGLQLLFYSVGIGQISSEVPQNLSASRPQDRQFILSSKKLLLSDSGFYLCAWSAGRGVYGYTFGSGTRLTVV.

The V call is TRBV7-3, the J call TRBJ2-1; 10 nucleotides line up with TRBD2. CDR3 length equals 17 residues. Per germline, CDR1 SGHTA and CDR2 FQGTGA. The junction had 15 bases not matched to a gene; V was cut back by 4 bases and J by 9 bases. The CDR3 is CASSSEGLAGEDGEQFF. Written as DNA, the CDR3 is TGTGCCAGCAGCTCCGAGGGGCTAGCGGGAGAAGATGGTGAGCAGTTCTTC.

This chain uses TRBV5-5 with TRBJ2-1, with 7 bases fitting TRBD2. The germline gives CDR1 SGHKS, CDR2 YYEKEE (reference sequence). V lost 2 bases, J lost 5 bases, and 7 bases stayed unmatched. This CDR3 contains 15 residues. The CDR3 loop is CASSLYERGNNEQFF. The CDR3 region has the DNA TGTGCCAGCAGCTTATACGAGCGGGGAAACAATGAGCAGTTCTTC. Filled out from reference TRBV5-5 and TRBJ2-1, the complete variable domain reads DAGVTQSPTHLIKTRGQQVTLRCSPISGHKSVSWYQQVLGQGPQFIFQYYEKEERGRGNFPDRFSARQFPNYSSELNVNALLLGDSALYLCASSLYERGNNEQFFGPGTRLTVL.

V usage is TRBV19 and J usage is TRBJ2-3, with a tentative D call TRBD1 (6 bases). This CDR3 region has 13 residues. V was shortened by 4 bases and J by 5 bases, with 10 bases between the two germline ends. From germline, CDR1 is LNHDA and CDR2 SQIVND (reference sequence). CDR3 nucleotide sequence: TGTGCCAGTAGTACCCACAGGGAAGATACGCAGTATTTT. Translation gives CASSTHREDTQYF.

V and J are TRBV10-3 and TRBJ2-1; 11 bases are shared with TRBD2. This CDR3 region has 14 residues. Germline V gives CDR1 ENHRY, CDR2 SYGVKD. Losses at the gene ends were 3 bases for V and 8 bases for J; bases not matched to a gene: 3. The CDR3 DNA reads as TGTGCCATCAGTGATATAGCGGGGGGGCATGAGCAGTTCTTC. It specifies CAISDIAGGHEQFF.

The table lists this clone with a count of one. V and J are TRBV29-1 and TRBJ2-1; 11 bases line up with TRBD2. The ends lost 7 bases at V and 7 bases at J; junction bases unmatched: 6. From germline, CDR1 is SQVTM and CDR2 ANQGSEA. CDR3 length: 13 residues. The CDR3 sequence: CSELAGVKNEQFF. CDR3 in DNA: TGCAGCGAACTAGCGGGAGTTAAGAATGAGCAGTTCTTC.

Concerning this clone: Its ends do not fully match the called genes, so a read error is possible. The chain employs TRBV7-7 and TRBJ2-3, with 9 nucleotides matching TRBD2. Germline loops: CDR1 SSHAT, CDR2 FNYEAQ (reference sequence). The CDR3 loop spans 15 amino acids. CDR3 nucleotide sequence: TGTGCTAGCAGCCCCGCTAGCGGGGCCTCAGATACGCAGTATTTT. As protein: CASSPASGASDTQYF.

The V and J genes are TRBV29-1 and TRBJ1-2; 7 bases are a match to TRBD1. With 6 bases clipped from V and 8 bases from J, the junction kept 12 bases outside the gene matches. The CDR3 length is 13 residues. Per the germline V gene, CDR1 is SQVTM and CDR2 is ANQGSEA. CDR3: CSVTGAGGFGYTF. The CDR3 nucleotides are TGCAGCGTCACAGGGGCGGGTGGCTTCGGCTACACCTTC.

The J gene is TRBJ1-5, the V gene TRBV12-2. TRBV12-2 is termed a pseudogene. This CDR3 is built from 14 residues. CDR3 loop: CASTFRRSNQPQHF. CDR3 nucleotide sequence: TGTGCAAGTACGTTTAGGCGGTCCAATCAGCCCCAGCATTTT.

V and J are TRBV5-1 and TRBJ1-1, with D tentatively TRBD1 (5 bases). The V end lost 2 bases, the J end lost 3 bases, and 17 bases lay between the germline ends. This CDR3 comprises 16 residues. Germline values: CDR1 SGHRS, CDR2 YFSETQ. For the CDR3, the DNA is TGCGCCAGCAGCTTATCACAAGGCCCGGGGGACACTGAAGCTTTCTTT. As protein: CASSLSQGPGDTEAFF.

The chain carries TRBV10-3 and TRBJ2-5; TRBD2 matches at 8 bases. This CDR3 contains 17 residues. Germline assignment: CDR1 ENHRY and CDR2 SYGVKD. V was pared by 5 bases and J by 6 bases, with 17 bases of the junction left unmatched. CDR3 bases: TGTGCCATCAGTCAGGCGAAAGGAGGTAGCGGGACGAAGACCCAGTACTTC. Residues: CAISQAKGGSGTKTQYF.

The rearrangement links TRBV28 to TRBJ2-1, with 7 bases lining up with TRBD2. This CDR3 comprises 14 residues. V was clipped by 6 bases and J by 6 bases; unmatched bases: 8. Germline CDR1 is MDHEN and CDR2 is SYDVKM. CDR3 coding DNA: TGTGCCAGCAGGTGGGGGGGGGTCCTCAATGAGCAGTTCTTC. Its translation is CASRWGGVLNEQFF.

V gene TRBV3-1 (or the pseudogene TRBV3-2) combines with J gene TRBJ2-7; TRBD2 might be the D (7 bases). The germline V and J ends were trimmed by 4 bases and 6 bases, with 16 bases remaining between them. Germline V gene lookup returns CDR1 LGHDT and CDR2 YNNKEL (reference sequence). The CDR3 is 14 residues long. In nucleotides, the CDR3 is TGTGCCAGCAGCCGGGGGGGCCGGAGGGGCGAGCAGTACTTC. It encodes CASSRGGRRGEQYF.

The chain is built from TRBV7-9 and TRBJ2-7, with a tentative D call TRBD1 (6 bases). Trimming took off 2 bases at V and 0 bases at J, with 8 bases between the two ends. Germline V gene lookup returns CDR1 SEHNR and CDR2 FQNEAQ (reference sequence). This CDR3 spans 14 amino acids. Here the CDR3 DNA reads TGTGCCAGCAGCTTACAGGGGCCCTCCTACGAGCAGTACTTC. As protein: CASSLQGPSYEQYF.

The rearrangement uses TRBV19 and TRBJ1-5; unclear D gene. The V gene's germline CDR1 is LNHDA and CDR2 SQIVND (reference sequence). The ends were cut back, 3 bases at V and 0 bases at J, with 9 bases in the middle. This CDR3 has 15 amino acids. CDR3 sequence (DNA): TGTGCCAGTAGTATCCCAGGTTATAGCAATCAGCCCCAGCATTTT. This encodes CASSIPGYSNQPQHF.

This chain connects TRBV11-3 to TRBJ1-4, with D unresolved. Between the trimmed V and J ends, which lost 1 base and 8 bases, there was a span of 8 bases. CDR1 is SGHNT, CDR2 YENEEA, per germline. This CDR3 contains 13 residues. The chain's CDR3 is CASSLGGEEKLFF. For the CDR3, the DNA is TGTGCCAGCAGCTTAGGGGGAGAAGAAAAACTGTTTTTT.

The chain joins TRBV5-6 to TRBJ2-7; the D gene is possibly TRBD2 (5 bases). The germline V gene encodes CDR1 SGHDT and CDR2 YYEEEE. V gave up 4 bases and J gave up 2 bases, with 13 bases separating them. The CDR3 has 14 amino acids. The CDR3 sequence: CASSEDAGTYEQYF. CDR3 sequence (DNA): TGTGCCAGCAGCGAGGACGCGGGTACCTACGAGCAGTACTTC.

Regarding this clone: Within the sample, other DNA sequences also encode this same CDR3. The CDR3 DNA is TGTGCCAGCAGTCCTACTAGCGGGAGGGACTACGAGCAGTACTTC. This translates into CASSPTSGRDYEQYF. The gene calls are TRBV7-2 and TRBJ2-7, with 13 nucleotides matching TRBD2. The CDR3 spans 15 residues. Germline V gives CDR1 SGHTA, CDR2 FQGNSA. The ends lost 6 bases at V and 3 bases at J; junction bases unmatched: 5.

This chain uses TRBV4-1 with TRBJ1-5, with D possibly matching TRBD1 (6 bases). Germline CDR1 is MGHRA and CDR2 is YSYEKL. CDR3 size: 13 residues. V was pared by 4 bases and J by 4 bases, with 8 bases between. This CDR3 is CASSRTGNQPQHF. CDR3 sequence (DNA): TGCGCCAGCAGCCGAACAGGGAATCAGCCCCAGCATTTT.

The rearrangement links TRBV5-1 to TRBJ2-7; TRBD2 matches at 7 bases. The CDR3 is 15 amino acids. The J segment lost 3 bases and the V segment lost 0 bases, leaving 6 bases of the junction unmatched. Germline V gene data show CDR1 as SGHRS and CDR2 as YFSETQ. Here the CDR3 reads CASSLGAGERYEQYF. The CDR3 region has the DNA TGCGCCAGCAGCTTGGGGGCGGGAGAGCGCTACGAGCAGTACTTC.

The chain links TRBV19 to TRBJ1-1; no clear D. The germline V and J ends were trimmed by 1 base and 1 base, with 10 bases remaining between them. Germline-derived CDR1 and CDR2 are LNHDA and SQIVND (reference sequence). The CDR3 runs 15 residues. In DNA, the CDR3 is TGTGCCAGTAGTATAGTTGGGCAGAGGAACACTGAAGCTTTCTTT. This translates into CASSIVGQRNTEAFF.

The chain uses TRBV5-4 and TRBJ2-7; TRBD1 is a possible D gene (6 bases). The CDR3 is 15 amino acids. CDR1 and CDR2 (germline): SGHNT, YYREEE (reference sequence). V was clipped by 2 bases and J by 3 bases, with 15 bases between them. The chain's CDR3 is CASSFGQRSGYEQYF. CDR3 nucleotide sequence: TGTGCCAGCAGCTTTGGACAGAGGTCCGGCTACGAGCAGTACTTC.